This T cell receptor (beta chain) emerged from a study of T cell responses to AZD1222 COVID-19 vaccine. As to this clone: Its specificity is not known.

Trimming took 0 bases from V and 4 from J; bases not matched to a gene: 11. This CDR3 has 18 residues. Looked up from germline, CDR1 is SGHRS and CDR2 is YFSETQ. The table came from immunoSEQ multiplex PCR; TCRdb's copy has only in-frame clones and leaves some out. The data contain roughly 42,000 clones, over 75% of them singletons. Findings of the study overall: Donors were mostly white British, more females; clonal diversity possibly underestimated.

The receptor was derived from an adult who received the MenACWY meningococcal vaccine as a control. V usage is TRBV5-1 and J usage is TRBJ2-1; TRBD2 agrees at 9 bases. The specimen comprised peripheral blood, sampled 28 days after the second dose of the MenACWY control vaccine. The CDR3 nucleotides read TGCGCCAGCAGCTTGGTAGTCGTCCGGACTAGCGCTTACAATGAGCAGTTCTTC. It translates to CASSLVVVRTSAYNEQFF.